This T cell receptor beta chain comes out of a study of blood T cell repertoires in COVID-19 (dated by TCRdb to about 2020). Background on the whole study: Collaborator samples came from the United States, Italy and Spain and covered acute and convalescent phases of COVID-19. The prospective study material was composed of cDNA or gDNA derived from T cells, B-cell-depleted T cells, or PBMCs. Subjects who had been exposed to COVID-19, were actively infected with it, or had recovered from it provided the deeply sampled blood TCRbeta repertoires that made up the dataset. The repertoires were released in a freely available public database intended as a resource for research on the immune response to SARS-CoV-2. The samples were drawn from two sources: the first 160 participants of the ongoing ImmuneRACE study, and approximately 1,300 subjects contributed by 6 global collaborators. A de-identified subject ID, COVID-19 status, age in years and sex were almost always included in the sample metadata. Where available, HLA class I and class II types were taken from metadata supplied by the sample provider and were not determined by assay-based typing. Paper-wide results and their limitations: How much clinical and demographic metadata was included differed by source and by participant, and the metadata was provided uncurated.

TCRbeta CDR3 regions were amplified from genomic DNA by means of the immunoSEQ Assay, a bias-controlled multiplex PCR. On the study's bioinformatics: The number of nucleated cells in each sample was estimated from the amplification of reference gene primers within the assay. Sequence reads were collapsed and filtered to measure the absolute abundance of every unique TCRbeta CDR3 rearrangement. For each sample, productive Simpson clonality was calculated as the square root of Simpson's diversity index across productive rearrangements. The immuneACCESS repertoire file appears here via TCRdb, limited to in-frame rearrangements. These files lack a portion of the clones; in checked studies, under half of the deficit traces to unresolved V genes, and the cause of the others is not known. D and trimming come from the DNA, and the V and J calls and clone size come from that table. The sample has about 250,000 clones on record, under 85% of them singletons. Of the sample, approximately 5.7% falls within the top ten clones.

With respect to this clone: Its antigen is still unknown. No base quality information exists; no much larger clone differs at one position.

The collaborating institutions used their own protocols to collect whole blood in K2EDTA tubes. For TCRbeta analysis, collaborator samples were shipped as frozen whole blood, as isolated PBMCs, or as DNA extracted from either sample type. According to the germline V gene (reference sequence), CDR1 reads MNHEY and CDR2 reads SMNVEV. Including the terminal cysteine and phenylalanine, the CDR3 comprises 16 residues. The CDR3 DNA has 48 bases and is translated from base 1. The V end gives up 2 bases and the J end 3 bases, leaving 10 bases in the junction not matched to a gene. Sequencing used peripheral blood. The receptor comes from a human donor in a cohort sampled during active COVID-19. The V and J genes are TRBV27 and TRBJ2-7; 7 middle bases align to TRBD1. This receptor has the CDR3 CASSLTGQFSFYEQYF. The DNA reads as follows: TGTGCCAGCAGTTTAACGGGACAGTTCTCTTTCTACGAGCAGTACTTC.